One sample yielded the 14 T cell receptor beta chains listed below, sequenced in a study of T cells in localized non-small cell lung cancer. Libraries were prepared by immunoSEQ multiplex PCR; TCRdb keeps only in-frame clonotypes and omits some of them. The sample shows some 25,000 clones, approximately 87% of them seen only once. The material was PBMCs, obtained before any cancer treatment. The receptors were sampled from a man between 40 and 70 years old with stage II lung adenocarcinoma.

V and J are TRBV15 and TRBJ1-2, with 7 nucleotides matching TRBD1. This CDR3 has 16 residues. From germline, CDR1 is LNHNV and CDR2 YYDKDF (reference sequence). Losses at the gene ends were 0 bases for V and 2 bases for J; bases not matched to a gene: 6. CDR3 amino acids: CATSRDPEGANYGYTF. CDR3 sequence (DNA): TGTGCCACCAGCAGAGATCCAGAGGGGGCGAACTATGGCTACACCTTC.

Notes on this clone: Germline and junction disagree at one end, which may indicate a read error. The chain links TRBV13 to TRBJ1-5; D unresolved. This CDR3 region has 16 residues. CDR1 and CDR2 from the germline V gene are PRHDT and FYEKMQ (reference sequence). The DNA of the CDR3 is TGTGCCAGCAGCATAGGACGGCCTTATAGCAATCAGCCCCAGCATTTT. Amino acid sequence: CASSIGRPYSNQPQHF.

The chain combines TRBV28 with TRBJ2-7, with a weak D call TRBD2 (6 bases). The CDR3 loop spans 14 amino acids. V lost 3 bases and J lost 7, with 16 bases in between. CDR1 MDHEN and CDR2 SYDVKM come from the germline V gene. CDR3: CASSLGPGLREQYF. The CDR3 DNA reads as TGTGCCAGCAGTTTGGGGCCGGGACTGAGGGAGCAGTACTTC.

V is TRBV4-2 and J is TRBJ2-7; D could derive from TRBD1 or TRBD2 (5 bases each). V was pared by 2 bases and J by 2 bases, with 13 bases between. This CDR3 contains 15 residues. The V gene's germline CDR1 is LGHNA and CDR2 YNFKEQ. CDR3 region: CASSQTDTGTYEQYF. The CDR3 coding sequence is TGTGCCAGCAGCCAAACGGACACGGGGACCTACGAGCAGTACTTC.

J is TRBJ1-5 and V is TRBV18, with D possibly being TRBD1 (5 bases). Trimming stripped 4 bases from V and 7 bases from J, with 11 bases between. Germline-derived CDR1 and CDR2 are KGHSH and LQKENI. The CDR3 consists of 13 residues. CDR3 in DNA: TGTGCCAGCTCACTTGGGGCGGAACAGCCCCAGCATTTT. Translated: CASSLGAEQPQHF.

CDR3 in amino acids: CASSLYGRTGEAFF. The CDR3 nucleotides are TGTGCCAGCAGTTTATACGGTCGGACAGGGGAAGCTTTCTTT. The rearrangement joins TRBV28 to TRBJ1-1, with 8 bases matching TRBD1. Germline V gives CDR1 MDHEN, CDR2 SYDVKM. V trimming: 1 base; J trimming: 8 bases; junction bases outside the gene matches: 6. This CDR3 spans 14 amino acids.

This clone was seen just once. V gene TRBV11-2 combines with J gene TRBJ2-1, with no clear D. The CDR3 loop spans 12 amino acids. Germline-derived CDR1 and CDR2 are SGHAT and FQNNGV. V was shortened by 0 bases and J by 10 bases, with 7 bases between the two germline ends. CDR3 sequence reads: CASSLDLHEQFF. Written as DNA, the CDR3 is TGTGCCAGCAGCTTAGATCTTCACGAGCAGTTCTTC.

CDR3 loop: CATDRSNQPQHF. DNA of the CDR3: TGTGCCACTGACAGGAGTAATCAGCCCCAGCATTTT. V is TRBV6-1 and J is TRBJ1-5, with D possibly being TRBD1 (6 bases). V was cut by 10 bases and J by 4 bases, with 11 bases left in between. The CDR3 contains 12 residues. Germline assignment: CDR1 MNHNS and CDR2 SASEGT.

The chain employs TRBV28 and TRBJ1-1; D is undetermined. The CDR3 sequence is 12 residues long. Germline V lookup: CDR1 MDHEN, CDR2 SYDVKM. Trimming pared 8 bases from V and 5 bases from J, leaving 12 bases between. CDR3 sequence: CASQPRRTEAFF. DNA of the CDR3: TGTGCCAGCCAACCTAGGCGGACTGAAGCTTTCTTT.

V and J are TRBV6-5 and TRBJ2-1; a possible D gene is TRBD2 (5 bases). This CDR3 is built from 14 residues. Germline V gene lookup returns CDR1 MNHEY and CDR2 SVGAGI. Deletions cut 6 bases from V and 6 bases from J, with 15 bases between. The CDR3 region has the DNA TGTGCCAGCAGATTGTCCGGGGATTCCAATGAGCAGTTCTTC. Protein: CASRLSGDSNEQFF.

V is TRBV19 and J is TRBJ2-2; D unclear. Germline V gives CDR1 LNHDA, CDR2 SQIVND (reference sequence). The CDR3 contains 9 residues. Here the CDR3 DNA reads TGTGCGCTCACCGGGGAGCTGTTTTTT. Translated: CALTGELFF. The complete variable domain, with remaining parts taken from reference TRBV19 and TRBJ2-2, reads DGGITQSPKYLFRKEGQNVTLSCEQNLNHDAMYWYRQDPGQGLRLIYYSQIVNDFQKGDIAEGYSVSREKKESFPLTVTSAQKNPTAFYLCALTGELFFGEGSRLTVL.

The chain couples TRBV7-9 to TRBJ1-1; a possible D gene is TRBD1 (5 bases). Trimming took 4 bases from V and 1 from J, leaving 13 bases between them. The germline V gene has CDR1 SEHNR and CDR2 FQNEAQ (reference sequence). The CDR3 is 15 amino acids. The CDR3 DNA sequence: TGTGCCAGCAGCTCAAAGGGACTCGCGAACACTGAAGCTTTCTTT. It codes for CASSSKGLANTEAFF.

This chain joins TRBV7-2 and TRBJ1-1; D is possibly TRBD1 (6 bases). Per germline, CDR1 SGHTA and CDR2 FQGNSA. Deletions cut 1 base from V and 4 bases from J, with 10 bases between. This CDR3 has 14 residues. CDR3 sequence reads: CASSLEAQGTEAFF. CDR3 coding DNA: TGTGCCAGCAGCTTAGAAGCACAGGGCACTGAAGCTTTCTTT.

The rearrangement links TRBV11-3 to TRBJ2-5; the D gene is possibly TRBD2 (6 bases). In germline, CDR1 is SGHNT, CDR2 YENEEA. Trimming removed 1 base at V and 0 bases at J, with 21 bases between. This CDR3 contains 19 residues. CDR3 DNA: TGTGCCAGCAGCTTAGGGTGGAGGTCGGGACTGGGAAACCAAGAGACCCAGTACTTC. Translated: CASSLGWRSGLGNQETQYF. Looking up the rest from reference TRBV11-3 and TRBJ2-5 gives the full variable domain: EAGVVQSPRYKIIEKKQPVAFWCNPISGHNTLYWYLQNLGQGPELLIRYENEEAVDDSQLPKDRFSAERLKGVDSTLKIQPAELGDSAVYLCASSLGWRSGLGNQETQYFGPGTRLLVL.